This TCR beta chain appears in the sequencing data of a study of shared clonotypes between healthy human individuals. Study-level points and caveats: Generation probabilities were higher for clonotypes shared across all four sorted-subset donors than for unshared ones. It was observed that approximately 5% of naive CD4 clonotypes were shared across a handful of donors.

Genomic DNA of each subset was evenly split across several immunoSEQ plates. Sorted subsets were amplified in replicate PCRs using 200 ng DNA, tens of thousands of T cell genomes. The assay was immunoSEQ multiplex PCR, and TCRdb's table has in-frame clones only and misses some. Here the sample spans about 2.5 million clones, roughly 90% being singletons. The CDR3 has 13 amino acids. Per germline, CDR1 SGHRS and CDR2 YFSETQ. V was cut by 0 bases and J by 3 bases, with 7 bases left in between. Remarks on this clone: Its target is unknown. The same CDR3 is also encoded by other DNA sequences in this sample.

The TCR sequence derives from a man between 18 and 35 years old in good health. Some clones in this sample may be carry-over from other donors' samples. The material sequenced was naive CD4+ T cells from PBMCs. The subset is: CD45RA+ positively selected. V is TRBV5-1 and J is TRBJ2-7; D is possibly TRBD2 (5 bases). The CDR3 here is CASSLGGGYEQYF. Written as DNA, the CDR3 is TGCGCCAGCAGCTTGGGAGGAGGCTACGAGCAGTACTTC.